The rows below give T cell receptor beta chains drawn from one sample of a study of blood T cell repertoires in COVID-19. Generated by immunoSEQ multiplex PCR, the TCRdb table keeps only in-frame clones and is missing some. Found here are approximately 230,000 clones, about 80% of them singletons; the top ten hold approximately 15%. Sequencing input: PBMCs or T cells enriched from blood (not recorded which). These receptors originate from a man aged 40-50 years who had recovered from COVID-19. Both conserved end residues are part of each CDR3. D genes are given only for firm matches. Clone size appears in some rows only: once, few, many, or a class for an expanded clone.

TRBJ2-2 TRBV5-1 16 . TRBD2 CASSSGLAAATGELFF TGCGCCAGCAGCTCCGGACTAGCGGCAGCCACCGGGGAGCTGTTTTTT
TRBJ1-6 TRBV28 15 . . CASSLWGARNSPLHF TGTGCCAGCAGTTTATGGGGGGCACGGAATTCACCCCTCCACTTT
TRBJ2-7 TRBV5-6 12 few . CASSLRYTAQYF TGTGCCAGCAGCTTGAGGTACACAGCCCAGTACTTC
TRBJ2-1 TRBV11-2 15 . TRBD2 CASSYQAGGLNEQFF TGTGCCAGCAGCTACCAAGCGGGAGGGCTGAATGAGCAGTTCTTC
TRBJ2-5 TRBV12-3/TRBV12-4 12 . TRBD2 CASTRGGETQYF TGTGCCAGCACACGGGGGGGAGAGACCCAGTACTTC
TRBJ1-1 TRBV7-8 13 . . CASRDSMNTEAFF TGTGCCAGCAGAGACAGTATGAACACTGAAGCTTTCTTT
TRBJ2-7 TRBV6-1 13 . TRBD1 CASTRDRAYEQYF TGTGCCAGTACGAGGGACAGGGCCTACGAGCAGTACTTC
TRBJ1-1 TRBV7-2 14 once . CASSLVGGGTGAFF TGTGCCAGCAGCTTAGTAGGGGGAGGGACGGGAGCTTTCTTT
TRBJ2-7 TRBV10-3 13 . TRBD2 CATLTSGSYEQYF TGTGCCACCTTAACTAGCGGGAGCTACGAGCAGTACTTC
TRBJ2-3 TRBV5-8 13 . . CASSSQGSDTQYF TGTGCCAGCAGCTCACAGGGATCAGATACGCAGTATTTT
TRBJ1-1 TRBV28 15 . TRBD1 CASSLKGRRSGGAFF TGTGCCAGCAGTTTAAAGGGCCGCCGATCAGGGGGAGCTTTCTTT
TRBJ1-2 TRBV9 15 once TRBD1 CASSVVGTGRYGYTF TGTGCCAGCAGCGTGGTCGGGACAGGGCGCTATGGCTACACCTTC
TRBJ2-2 TRBV10-3 12 . . CAISGVTGELFF TGTGCCATCAGTGGAGTCACCGGGGAGCTGTTTTTT
TRBJ1-5 TRBV18 13 . . CASSPGRNQPQHF TGTGCCAGCTCACCGGGCAGAAATCAGCCCCAGCATTTT
TRBJ2-7 TRBV9 12 . . CASSGSSYEQYF TGTGCCAGCAGCGGCAGCTCCTACGAGCAGTACTTC
TRBJ2-1 TRBV7-2 13 . . CASSSYSLNEQFF TGTGCCAGCAGCTCGTATTCCTTGAATGAGCAGTTCTTC
TRBJ1-1 TRBV12-3/TRBV12-4 13 . . CASSFKTDYEAFF TGTGCCAGCAGTTTCAAAACAGACTATGAAGCTTTCTTT
TRBJ1-1 TRBV9 14 . TRBD1 CASSPRQGSTEAFF TGTGCCAGCAGCCCTAGACAGGGAAGCACTGAAGCTTTCTTT
TRBJ1-5 TRBV15 14 . . CATSGRQPNQPQHF TGTGCCACCAGCGGACGACAGCCCAATCAGCCCCAGCATTTT
TRBJ2-1 TRBV6-2/TRBV6-3 17 . . CASSYREARGRYNEQFF TGTGCCAGCAGTTACCGGGAGGCGCGGGGGCGTTACAATGAGCAGTTCTTC
TRBJ2-7 TRBV3-1/TRBV3-2 18 . TRBD2 CASSRTPGLAGVSYEQYF TGTGCCAGCAGCCGAACTCCGGGACTAGCGGGAGTGTCCTACGAGCAGTACTTC